Reported below is one TCR beta chain. These data originate in a study of technical replicates of blood from a few donors. Germline lookup yields CDR1 SGHAT and CDR2 FQNNGV. V lost 1 base, J lost 1 base, and 11 bases lay in between. The CDR3 contains 16 residues. TCRdb's copy holds only in-frame clones and misses some; the assay was immunoSEQ multiplex PCR. The sample includes 75,000 to 95,000 clones, around 89% of them seen just once. Sequences were obtained from T cells isolated from PBMCs. V gene TRBV11-2 combines with J gene TRBJ2-1; the D gene is possibly TRBD1 (5 bases). This TCR was sampled from a human donor in good health. In DNA form, the CDR3 reads TGTGCCAGCAGCTTAGTGGGGCCGGGTTCCTACAATGAGCAGTTCTTC. This translates into CASSLVGPGSYNEQFF.